The 26 T cell receptor beta chains below come from one sample, sequenced in a study of T cells after yellow fever vaccination. TCRdb recomputed calls from the 5' RACE reads with MiXCR, one row per CDR3 protein. This table has hundreds of thousands of distinct CDR3 sequences, approximately 13% appearing once. This material consisted of PBMCs, taken on the day of the yellow fever booster vaccination. The receptors were sampled from a young man who received the YFV17D yellow fever vaccine.

The chain couples TRBV2 to TRBJ1-1, with D possibly matching TRBD1 (5 bases). CDR1 is SNHLY, CDR2 FYNNEI, per germline. The V gene lost 7 bases and the J gene lost 1 base, with 16 bases spanning the gap. CDR3 length: 15 amino acids. CDR3 in DNA: TGTGCCAGCAAATGGGAAAGACAGTCGAACACTGAAGCTTTCTTT. Its translation is CASKWERQSNTEAFF.

This clonotype was observed a few times. The chain links TRBV6-2 or TRBV6-3 to TRBJ2-7; no clear D. The CDR3 totals 11 residues. CDR1 and CDR2 from the germline V gene are MNHEY and SVGEGT. The V end was cut by 5 bases, the J end by 7 bases, with 9 bases between. As DNA, the CDR3 is TGTGCCAGCAGTCAGACTCAGGAGCAGTACTTC. Its protein is CASSQTQEQYF.

The chain has TRBV2 and TRBJ1-2; maybe TRBD1 (6 bases). Trimming removed 5 bases at V and 7 bases at J, with 11 bases between. Germline V gives CDR1 SNHLY, CDR2 FYNNEI. This CDR3 spans 12 amino acids. The CDR3 nucleotides are TGTGCCAGCAGTACACAGGGACTTGGCTACACCTTC. As protein: CASSTQGLGYTF.

This clonotype has more than one count but fewer than ten. The chain uses TRBV7-2 and TRBJ2-2; 11 nucleotides match TRBD2. CDR3 length: 15 residues. Germline V lookup: CDR1 SGHTA, CDR2 FQGNSA. The J segment lost 6 bases and the V segment lost 5 bases, leaving 5 bases of the junction unmatched. The DNA for the CDR3 is TGTGCCAGCAGCACTGGGACTAGCGGAGCCGGGGAGCTGTTTTTT. It codes for CASSTGTSGAGELFF.

The genes are TRBV6-2 or TRBV6-3 and TRBJ2-2; 7 bases agree with TRBD1. The CDR3 length is 15 residues. Germline V gene sequence: CDR1 MNHEY, CDR2 SVGEGT. V lost 2 bases and J lost 4; bases outside the gene matches: 4. CDR3 nucleotides: TGTGCCAGCAGTTACACGGGACAGAGCACCGGGGAGCTGTTTTTT. Encoded protein: CASSYTGQSTGELFF.

The gene calls are TRBV5-1 and TRBJ1-2; the D is unclear. Germline values: CDR1 SGHRS, CDR2 YFSETQ. Trimming stripped 1 base from V and 7 bases from J, with 14 bases between. The length of the CDR3 is 14 residues. In nucleotides, the CDR3 is TGCGCCAGCAGCTTGACGGAGAGGCGTTCTGGCTACACCTTC. Residues: CASSLTERRSGYTF.

V usage is TRBV10-3 and J usage is TRBJ2-3; 13 nucleotides agree with TRBD2. CDR1 ENHRY and CDR2 SYGVKD come from the germline V gene. The CDR3 is 15 amino acids. The trim removed 6 bases at V and 2 bases at J, leaving 2 bases unmatched. The CDR3 region is CAIRGLAGLTDTQYF. CDR3 in DNA: TGTGCCATCAGGGGACTAGCGGGACTCACAGATACGCAGTATTTT.

This chain joins TRBV30 and TRBJ2-7; 7 nucleotides match TRBD1. Per the germline V gene, CDR1 is GTSNPN and CDR2 is SVGIG (reference sequence). V dropped 3 bases and J dropped 5; count of bases not matched to a gene: 7. The CDR3 spans 13 residues. In DNA, the CDR3 is TGTGCCTGGAGGAACAGGGGAACTGACGAGCAGTACTTC. This translates into CAWRNRGTDEQYF.

This clonotype has at least ten counts. The rearrangement links TRBV24-1 to TRBJ2-1; D unresolved. CDR3 length equals 12 residues. CDR1 KGHDR and CDR2 SFDVKD come from the germline V gene. V was clipped by 0 bases and J by 7 bases, with 3 bases between them. CDR3 sequence: CATSDLGNEQFF. Written as DNA, the CDR3 is TGTGCCACCAGTGATTTGGGGAATGAGCAGTTCTTC.

Only a few counts were recorded for this clonotype. The chain uses TRBV20-1 and TRBJ2-1; 15 bases agree with TRBD2. The CDR3 loop spans 15 amino acids. CDR1 DFQATT and CDR2 SNEGSKA come from the germline V gene (reference sequence). J was trimmed by 8 bases and V by 5 bases; bases with no gene match: 7. CDR3 nucleotides: TGCAGTGCTCGGGGACTAGCGGGAGGTGGGGATGAGCAGTTCTTC. Translating gives CSARGLAGGGDEQFF.

This clonotype was observed at least ten times. This chain connects TRBV2 to TRBJ2-7, with D tentatively TRBD1 (5 bases). The germline CDR1 and CDR2 sequences are SNHLY and FYNNEI. The CDR3 runs to 15 residues. Trimming shortened V by 1 base and J by 3 bases, and 13 bases separated the two germline ends. The CDR3 sequence is CASSEGLGQGYEQYF. CDR3 bases: TGTGCCAGCAGTGAAGGTTTGGGCCAGGGCTACGAGCAGTACTTC.

The rearrangement uses TRBV20-1 and TRBJ2-7, with TRBD2 matching over 9 bases. The ends lost 1 base at V and 4 bases at J; junction bases unmatched: 5. CDR3 length equals 14 residues. CDR1 and CDR2 from the germline V gene are DFQATT and SNEGSKA (reference sequence). CDR3 DNA: TGCAGTGCTAGAGGGGCCAGCGGGAGGTACGAGCAGTACTTC. Translation gives CSARGASGRYEQYF.

This clonotype was counted a few times. This chain connects TRBV6-1 to TRBJ2-1, with 12 bases identical to TRBD2. Germline V gives CDR1 MNHNS, CDR2 SASEGT. The trim removed 5 bases at V and 7 bases at J, leaving 12 bases unmatched. This CDR3 has 17 residues. The CDR3 loop is CASSTTATSGSSNEQFF. The DNA for the CDR3 is TGTGCCAGCAGTACGACCGCGACTAGCGGGAGTAGTAATGAGCAGTTCTTC.

The chain is built from TRBV9 and TRBJ2-7; D might be TRBD2 (5 bases). Trimming shortened V by 0 bases and J by 2 bases, and 9 bases separated the two germline ends. The CDR3 covers 14 residues. Germline loops: CDR1 SGDLS, CDR2 YYNGEE. Here the CDR3 reads CASSVGGSAYEQYF. The DNA for the CDR3 is TGTGCCAGCAGCGTAGGGGGTAGCGCCTACGAGCAGTACTTC.

This clonotype was counted between two and nine times. The chain is built from TRBV7-9 and TRBJ2-4, with no clear D. Trimming pared 1 base from V and 0 bases from J, leaving 7 bases between. CDR1 is SEHNR, CDR2 FQNEAQ, per germline (reference sequence). The CDR3 sequence is 15 residues long. The CDR3 spells CASSLVSVAKNIQYF. CDR3 bases: TGTGCCAGCAGCTTAGTATCCGTAGCCAAAAACATTCAGTACTTC.

The rearrangement joins TRBV6-1 to TRBJ2-5, with TRBD2 identical over 8 bases. The CDR3 spans 14 residues. V dropped 5 bases and J dropped 5; count of bases not matched to a gene: 7. Germline-derived CDR1 and CDR2 are MNHNS and SASEGT. The CDR3 spells CASSRGPGGETQYF. In nucleotides, the CDR3 is TGTGCCAGCAGTCGTGGGCCGGGAGGGGAGACCCAGTACTTC.

The chain recombines TRBV7-9 with TRBJ1-1; D remains unclear. The CDR3 loop spans 15 amino acids. Trimming cost V 3 bases and J 0 bases, with 11 bases left between them. Looked up from germline, CDR1 is SEHNR and CDR2 is FQNEAQ (reference sequence). The CDR3: CASSFLGSLNTEAFF. The CDR3 nucleotides are TGTGCCAGCAGCTTTTTAGGGAGCCTGAACACTGAAGCTTTCTTT.

This clonotype appeared many times. J is TRBJ2-3 and V is TRBV7-2; D gene uncertain. Germline V CDR1 and CDR2: SGHTA, FQGNSA. The CDR3 contains 15 residues. The V and J ends lost 1 base and 1 base respectively, with 9 bases between them. CDR3 bases: TGTGCCAGCAGCTTAGAAGGGTTCGGCACAGATACGCAGTATTTT. Its protein product is CASSLEGFGTDTQYF.

This clonotype was detected a few times. The J gene is TRBJ2-5, the V gene TRBV5-4; 11 nucleotides line up with TRBD1. The CDR3 covers 16 residues. Germline V CDR1 and CDR2: SGHNT, YYREEE (reference sequence). The ends lost 4 bases at V and 5 bases at J; junction bases unmatched: 10. CDR3 residues: CASSLQRGQGGETQYF. DNA of the CDR3: TGTGCCAGCAGCCTTCAGAGGGGACAGGGGGGGGAGACCCAGTACTTC.

This clonotype appeared a few times. The genes are TRBV5-1 and TRBJ2-1; TRBD2 is a possible D gene (7 bases). The CDR3 has 16 amino acids. Germline-derived CDR1 and CDR2 are SGHRS and YFSETQ. V lost 0 bases and J lost 8, with 18 bases in between. CDR3 in amino acids: CASSLEFGGRPYEQFF. The CDR3 DNA follows: TGCGCCAGCAGCTTGGAATTCGGGGGGCGACCCTATGAGCAGTTCTTC.

This clonotype has more than one count but fewer than ten. The J gene is TRBJ2-1, the V gene TRBV5-1, with 8 bases fitting TRBD2. This CDR3 is 18 amino acids long. V lost 1 base, J lost 5 bases, and 14 bases stayed unmatched. In germline, CDR1 is SGHRS, CDR2 YFSETQ. The CDR3 reads CASSLNPPTSGVNNEQFF. The CDR3 bases are TGCGCCAGCAGCTTGAACCCCCCCACTAGCGGAGTTAACAATGAGCAGTTCTTC.

V is TRBV11-2 and J is TRBJ2-3, with D unclear. V gave up 2 bases and J gave up 0 bases, with 18 bases separating them. CDR1 and CDR2 from the germline V gene are SGHAT and FQNNGV. The CDR3 has 18 amino acids. CDR3 protein: CASSLFSATTSSTDTQYF. DNA for the CDR3: TGTGCCAGCAGCTTATTCTCAGCGACGACTTCTAGCACAGATACGCAGTATTTT.

The chain links TRBV23-1 to TRBJ2-5, with 7 bases lining up with TRBD1. TRBV23-1 is noted as an ORF with a role that remains uncertain. The CDR3 runs to 18 residues. V was clipped by 3 bases and J by 5 bases; unmatched bases: 18. CDR3 DNA: TGCGCCAGCAGTCAGCCATGTACGGCCGGACAGGCCTGGGAGACCCAGTACTTC. The encoded protein is CASSQPCTAGQAWETQYF.

V and J are TRBV28 and TRBJ2-7, with D possibly matching TRBD1 (5 bases). Trimming shortened V by 8 bases and J by 3 bases, and 14 bases separated the two germline ends. CDR3 length: 13 amino acids. Germline values: CDR1 MDHEN, CDR2 SYDVKM. The CDR3 loop reads CASLKGVGYEQYF. CDR3 bases: TGTGCCAGCCTGAAAGGGGTCGGCTACGAGCAGTACTTC.

This clonotype was seen repeatedly, ten times or more. The rearrangement joins TRBV12-3 or TRBV12-4 to TRBJ2-2; TRBD1 matches 7 bases. This CDR3 region has 15 residues. V shed 8 bases, J shed 3 bases, and the junction held 9 bases outside the gene matches. The CDR3 here is CASGAFTGDTGELFF. In DNA, the CDR3 is TGTGCCAGCGGAGCTTTCACAGGGGACACCGGGGAGCTGTTTTTT.

The J gene is TRBJ2-1, the V gene TRBV23-1; D is perhaps TRBD1 (5 bases). TRBV23-1 is an open reading frame whose function is uncertain. The CDR3 sequence is 10 residues long. V was shortened by 9 bases and J by 9 bases, with 9 bases between the two germline ends. CDR3 bases: TGCGCCAGATACAGGCGTGAGCAGTTCTTC. As protein: CARYRREQFF.